Shown below are 9 T cell receptor beta chains from a single sample sequenced in a study of cytomegalovirus exposure and HLA in healthy donors. The table came from immunoSEQ multiplex PCR; TCRdb's copy has only in-frame clones and leaves some out. Of some 320,000 clones in the sample, 87% were seen once. Source material: PBMCs. Receptor source: a woman aged 25 to 45 in good health and CMV-seropositive.

This clone appeared a single time. The V and J genes are TRBV7-9 and TRBJ2-5; D gene ambiguous. V was trimmed by 4 bases and J by 4 bases, leaving 10 bases between them. Germline-derived CDR1 and CDR2 are SEHNR and FQNEAQ (reference sequence). The CDR3 is made up of 13 amino acids. The CDR3 reads CASSSFMRETQYF. The CDR3 DNA follows: TGTGCCAGCAGCTCCTTCATGAGAGAGACCCAGTACTTC.

In this sample, this clone turned up once. This sequence joins TRBV6-4 and TRBJ2-2; the D gene is possibly TRBD2 (6 bases). This CDR3 has 15 residues. V gave up 5 bases and J gave up 0 bases, with 10 bases separating them. CDR1 MRHNA and CDR2 SNTAGT come from the germline V gene. The CDR3 region has the DNA TGTGCCAGCAGTTATAGCGGTTCGAACACCGGGGAGCTGTTTTTT. Translation gives CASSYSGSNTGELFF.

The chain uses TRBV6-1 and TRBJ2-5; 7 bases agree with TRBD2. Germline loops: CDR1 MNHNS, CDR2 SASEGT. The CDR3 runs to 15 residues. The trim removed 6 bases at V and 0 bases at J, leaving 7 bases unmatched. CDR3 residues: CASRVGLLYQETQYF. In nucleotides, the CDR3 is TGTGCCAGCAGAGTGGGACTATTGTACCAAGAGACCCAGTACTTC.

The V call is TRBV4-3, the J call TRBJ1-3, with D uncertain. This CDR3 has 16 residues. The germline CDR1 and CDR2 sequences are LGHNA and YSLEER. V was trimmed by 0 bases and J by 6 bases, leaving 15 bases between them. The CDR3 DNA reads TGCGCCAGCAGCCAAGATCAAAAGGGAGGGTTAAACACCATATATTTT. It encodes CASSQDQKGGLNTIYF.

V gene TRBV29-1 combines with J gene TRBJ2-3; D may be TRBD1 (6 bases). V was clipped by 5 bases and J by 1 base, with 13 bases between them. The V gene's germline CDR1 is SQVTM and CDR2 ANQGSEA. This CDR3 has 14 amino acids. CDR3 region: CSVRAGEGTDTQYF. CDR3 DNA: TGCAGCGTTAGGGCAGGGGAAGGCACAGATACGCAGTATTTT.

The CDR3 loop is CAWGTSGDYNEQFF. The CDR3 DNA follows: TGTGCCTGGGGAACTAGCGGGGACTACAATGAGCAGTTCTTC. The chain recombines TRBV30 with TRBJ2-1; 10 bases fit TRBD2. The V segment lost 5 bases and the J segment 3 bases; nucleotides outside the gene matches: 4. CDR3 size: 14 residues. Germline CDR1 GTSNPN, CDR2 SVGIG (reference sequence).

The chain has TRBV15 and TRBJ1-2; D not certain. This CDR3 spans 13 amino acids. V was pared by 0 bases and J by 4 bases, with 6 bases between. Germline lookup yields CDR1 LNHNV and CDR2 YYDKDF (reference sequence). CDR3 protein: CATSREGIYGYTF. CDR3 DNA sequence: TGTGCCACCAGCAGAGAAGGGATCTATGGCTACACCTTC.

This clone was picked up one time. This sample includes further DNA sequences coding for the same CDR3. The gene calls are TRBV6-5 and TRBJ1-1; tentative D call: TRBD1 (5 bases). The germline V and J ends were trimmed by 0 bases and 5 bases, with 7 bases remaining between them. This CDR3 contains 13 residues. Germline lookup yields CDR1 MNHEY and CDR2 SVGAGI. The CDR3 bases are TGTGCCAGCAGTTACTCGCGGGGGACTGAAGCTTTCTTT. Residues: CASSYSRGTEAFF.

The chain recombines TRBV28 with TRBJ2-7; 7 bases line up with TRBD2. With 5 bases clipped from V and 0 bases from J, the junction kept 10 bases outside the gene matches. There are 16 residues in the CDR3. CDR1 MDHEN and CDR2 SYDVKM come from the germline V gene. The CDR3 spells CASSPSGNILSYEQYF. As DNA, the CDR3 is TGTGCCAGCAGTCCTAGCGGAAACATTCTCTCCTACGAGCAGTACTTC.